This T cell receptor beta chain was recovered during a study of shared clonotypes between healthy human individuals. The wider study: CD4 naive and memory got three plates each, CD8 naive two, CD8 memory one.

Partitioning of CD4+ cells yielded a CD45RA+ naive subset and a CD45RA-negative memory subset. The repertoire was sequenced with immunoSEQ multiplex PCR; TCRdb's copy has only in-frame clones and lacks some. The sample records about 2.3 million clones, less than 95% being singletons. Germline loops: CDR1 LGHNA, CDR2 YNFKEQ. The CDR3 is 16 residues long. V gave up 1 base and J gave up 3 bases; unmatched junction bases: 4. Material: naive CD4+ T cells from PBMCs. As for subset: CD45RA+ positively selected. V and J are TRBV4-2 and TRBJ1-3, with 9 bases aligning to TRBD1. This receptor was obtained from a man between 18 and 29 years old in good health. Some clones in this sample may be carry-over from other donors' samples. The CDR3 sequence: CASSQGTGVGGNTIYF. CDR3 DNA: TGTGCCAGCAGCCAAGGGACAGGGGTAGGTGGAAACACCATATATTTT.